The present T cell receptor (beta chain) was sequenced within a study of shared clonotypes between healthy human individuals. The assay was carried out at the deep level. Genomic DNA from each subset was divided evenly over several immunoSEQ plates. Generated by immunoSEQ multiplex PCR, the TCRdb table keeps only in-frame clones and is missing some. Of about 1 million clones in the sample, about 80% are singletons; the top ten hold 1.4%. CDR1 is LGHNA, CDR2 YSLEER, per germline. The CDR3 has 13 amino acids. Between the trimmed V and J ends, which lost 7 bases and 3 bases, there was a span of 7 bases. Researchers partitioned CD4+ cells into CD45RA+ naive and CD45RA-negative memory subsets.

This sequence was found in a man aged 18 to 30 in good health. The chain uses TRBV4-3 and TRBJ2-6; D remains ambiguous. Specimen: memory CD4+ T cells sorted from blood. Regarding subset: CD45RA-negative fraction. The CDR3 DNA is TGCGCCAGCACTTTGGTTGGGGCCAACGTCCTGACTTTC. Translated: CASTLVGANVLTF.